This T cell receptor (beta chain) was captured by sequencing in a study of blood T cell dynamics during melanoma immunotherapy. The time point: pre-treatment baseline. Overall study results and limits: It remained unknown if the driving T cell clones were melanoma-specific.

The germline gives CDR1 SEHNR, CDR2 FQNEAQ (reference sequence). The CDR3 runs to 13 residues. Trimming shortened V by 3 bases and J by 2 bases, and 8 bases separated the two germline ends. A word on this clone: The antigen is unknown.

Measured with immunoSEQ multiplex PCR; TCRdb has only the in-frame clones, and not every one. The sample holds about 4,900 clones, approximately 86% seen once. The source was blood, collected from a patient treated with checkpoint blockade. V and J are TRBV7-9 and TRBJ2-7; D unresolved. The sequence was obtained from a human donor with melanoma. CDR3 coding DNA: TGTGCCAGCAGCTTTGGGGAAACCTACGAGCAGTACTTC. Encoded protein: CASSFGETYEQYF.